Following are 9 T cell receptor beta chains from one sample sequenced in a study of beta chain features in type 1 diabetes (dated by TCRdb to 2017 to 2018). The library was produced with the immunoSEQ multiplex PCR assay. The High Capacity cDNA Reverse Transcription Kit was used to reverse transcribe all of the isolated RNA, meaning that expressed TCRB transcripts were what got sequenced. Entries here come from immuneACCESS through TCRdb and include only in-frame sequences with V and J called. Some clones fail to appear in such tables; in the studies checked, an unresolved V gene covers under half of the shortfall, and the cause of the remainder is unknown. Present in this sample are around 600,000 clones, roughly 12% of which were seen just once. In total, the top ten clones hold around 0.12% of the sample. Their antigen targets remain unknown. Overall study results and their limits: A moderate but significant shortening of TCRB CDR3 length was observed in type 1 diabetes patients in all four CD4+ subsets.

Sequencing was done on a sample of naive CD4+ T cells from blood. Reading the label with the study, this specimen's cell subset or site is: true naive CD4+ T cells. Receptors were obtained from a young man with type 1 diabetes.

The chain is built from TRBV30 and TRBJ1-2; tentative D call: TRBD1 (6 bases). Trimming took 3 bases from V and 4 from J, leaving 15 bases between them. Germline V gives CDR1 GTSNPN, CDR2 SVGIG (reference sequence). The CDR3 totals 14 residues. This CDR3 is CAWSAGGAGYGYTF. For the CDR3, the DNA is TGTGCCTGGAGCGCCGGGGGGGCAGGCTATGGCTACACCTTC.

The rearrangement links TRBV5-1 to TRBJ2-7; D is perhaps TRBD2 (6 bases). The V gene lost 0 bases and the J gene lost 7 bases, with 20 bases spanning the gap. The CDR3 spans 16 residues. CDR1 and CDR2 (germline): SGHRS, YFSETQ. The CDR3 nucleotides read TGCGCCAGCAGCTTGGCCGCGGGGCAATCACCCCAGGAGCAGTACTTC. Amino acid sequence: CASSLAAGQSPQEQYF.

The chain employs TRBV7-2 and TRBJ2-1; weak D call: TRBD2 (7 bases). V gave up 3 bases and J gave up 4 bases, with 19 bases separating them. This CDR3 spans 17 amino acids. CDR1 is SGHTA, CDR2 FQGNSA, per germline. The CDR3 region has the DNA TGTGCCAGCAGCTTTTCGGTAATCGGGGGGCCGTACAATGAGCAGTTCTTC. As protein: CASSFSVIGGPYNEQFF.

This chain uses TRBV14 with TRBJ2-4; possibly TRBD1 for D (5 bases). The CDR3 extends over 15 amino acids. Germline V CDR1 and CDR2: SGHDN, FVKESK. The V end lost 4 bases, the J end lost 1 base, and 11 bases lay between the germline ends. The CDR3 spells CASSPRQSAKNIQYF. CDR3 nucleotides: TGTGCCAGCAGCCCGCGACAGTCTGCCAAAAACATTCAGTACTTC.

The chain has TRBV9 and TRBJ2-6; D possibly corresponds to TRBD1 (5 bases). CDR3 size: 17 residues. Germline CDR1 reads SGDLS; CDR2 reads YYNGEE. V gave up 0 bases and J gave up 4 bases, with 14 bases separating them. The CDR3 here is CASSVGATRTGANVLTF. The CDR3 DNA sequence: TGTGCCAGCAGCGTAGGCGCAACGCGGACAGGGGCCAACGTCCTGACTTTC.

The J gene is TRBJ2-3, the V gene TRBV5-6; weak D call: TRBD2 (7 bases). V shed 5 bases and J shed 2 bases, with 27 bases lying between them. Germline CDR1 is SGHDT and CDR2 is YYEEEE. The CDR3 spans 19 residues. CDR3 coding DNA: TGTGCCAGCAGTCTCTATGGCGGGGGCCATGGTACGCTCACAGATACGCAGTATTTT. This sequence encodes CASSLYGGGHGTLTDTQYF.

This chain connects TRBV18 to TRBJ2-5; the match to TRBD2 covers 9 bases. The CDR3 length is 14 residues. Germline V lookup: CDR1 KGHSH, CDR2 LQKENI. V trimming: 2 bases; J trimming: 5 bases; junction bases outside the gene matches: 3. The CDR3 here is CASSPASGAETQYF. CDR3 coding DNA: TGTGCCAGCTCACCAGCTAGCGGGGCGGAGACCCAGTACTTC.

This clone was seen a handful of times. Other DNA sequences from this sample encode an identical CDR3 as well. CDR3 coding DNA: TGTGCCAGCAGCGTTGGGGGGGAGACCCAGTACTTC. It specifies CASSVGGETQYF. The chain has TRBV9 and TRBJ2-5, with D perhaps matching TRBD2 (6 bases). Germline V gene data show CDR1 as SGDLS and CDR2 as YYNGEE. This CDR3 has 12 residues. The ends were cut back, 2 bases at V and 5 bases at J, with 7 bases in the middle.

The chain carries TRBV28 and TRBJ2-4; TRBD1 is a possible D gene (6 bases). Germline V gives CDR1 MDHEN, CDR2 SYDVKM. This CDR3 is built from 20 residues. V was pared by 5 bases and J by 0 bases, with 26 bases between. This chain's CDR3 is CASSPPPRWRQALAKNIQYF. The CDR3, as DNA: TGTGCCAGCAGTCCGCCTCCCAGGTGGAGACAGGCTCTAGCCAAAAACATTCAGTACTTC.